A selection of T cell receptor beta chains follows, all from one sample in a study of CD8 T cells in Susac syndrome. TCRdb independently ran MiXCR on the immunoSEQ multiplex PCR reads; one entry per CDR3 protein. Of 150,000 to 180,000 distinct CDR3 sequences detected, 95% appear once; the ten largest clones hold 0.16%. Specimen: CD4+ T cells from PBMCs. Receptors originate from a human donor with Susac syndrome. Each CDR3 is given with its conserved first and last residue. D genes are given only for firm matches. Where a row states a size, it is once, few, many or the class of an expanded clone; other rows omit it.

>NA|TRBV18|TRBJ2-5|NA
CASSPLRKETQYF
TGTGCCAGCTCACCATTGCGGAAAGAGACCCAGTACTTC
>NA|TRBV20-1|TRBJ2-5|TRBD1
CSARDRGRETQYF
TGCAGTGCTAGGGACAGGGGGCGAGAGACCCAGTACTTC
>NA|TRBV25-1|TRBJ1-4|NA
CASSESGRNEKLFF
TGTGCCAGCAGTGAATCGGGCAGGAATGAAAAACTGTTTTTT
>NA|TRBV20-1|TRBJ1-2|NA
CSASGLRGYGYTF
TGCAGTGCTTCAGGGTTGAGGGGGTATGGCTACACCTTC
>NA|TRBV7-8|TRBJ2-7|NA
CASSLDTRSYEQYF
TGTGCCAGCAGCTTAGATACCCGCTCCTACGAGCAGTACTTC
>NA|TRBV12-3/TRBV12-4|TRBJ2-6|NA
CASSFISGAGANVLTF
TGTGCCAGCAGTTTTATCTCAGGGGCTGGGGCCAACGTCCTGACTTTC
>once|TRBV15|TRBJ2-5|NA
CATSRDARETQYF
TGTGCCACCAGCAGAGATGCGCGAGAGACCCAGTACTTC
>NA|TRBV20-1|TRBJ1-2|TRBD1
CSATSSTGGDYGYTF
TGCAGTGCTACTTCATCGACAGGGGGCGATTATGGCTACACCTTC
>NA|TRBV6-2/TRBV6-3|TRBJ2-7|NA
CASSLDRSRGEQYF
TGTGCCAGCAGCCTCGACAGGTCGCGGGGCGAGCAGTACTTC
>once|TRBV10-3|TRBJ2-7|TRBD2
CATRGEGLVEQYF
TGTGCCACGCGAGGGGAGGGTTTGGTCGAGCAGTACTTC
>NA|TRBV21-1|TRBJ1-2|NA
CASRRRGSYGYTF
TGTGCCAGCCGCCGCCGGGGAAGCTATGGCTACACCTTC
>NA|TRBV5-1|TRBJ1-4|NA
CASSPNGQRNEKLFF
TGCGCCAGCAGCCCGAATGGACAGAGGAATGAAAAACTGTTTTTT
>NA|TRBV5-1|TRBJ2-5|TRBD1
CASTLDRLGETQYF
TGCGCCAGCACCCTGGACAGGTTAGGGGAGACCCAGTACTTC
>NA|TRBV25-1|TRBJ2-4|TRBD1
CASSGTGGGNIQYF
TGTGCCAGCAGTGGGACAGGGGGCGGAAACATTCAGTACTTC
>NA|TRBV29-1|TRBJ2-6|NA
CSVSRHSGANVLTF
TGCAGCGTGTCGAGGCACTCTGGGGCCAACGTCCTGACTTTC
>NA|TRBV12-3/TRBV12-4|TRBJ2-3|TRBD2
CASSLGGDGDTQYF
TGTGCCAGCAGCCTCGGGGGGGATGGAGATACGCAGTATTTT
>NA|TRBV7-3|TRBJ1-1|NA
CASSLTSEGNTEAFF
TGTGCCAGCAGCTTAACTAGCGAGGGGAACACTGAAGCTTTCTTT
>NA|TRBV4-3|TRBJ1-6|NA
CASSQAPQVNSPLHF
TGCGCCAGCAGCCAAGCACCACAGGTTAATTCACCCCTCCACTTT
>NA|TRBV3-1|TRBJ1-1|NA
CASSQDGFGVPRRNTEAFF
TGTGCCAGCAGCCAAGATGGGTTTGGGGTCCCTCGGAGGAACACTGAAGCTTTCTTT
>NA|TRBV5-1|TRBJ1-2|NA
CASSPGGSGVIYGYTF
TGCGCCAGCAGCCCCGGGGGGTCAGGGGTCATCTATGGCTACACCTTC
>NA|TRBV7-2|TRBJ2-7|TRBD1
CASRGGQGYEQYF
TGTGCCAGCAGAGGGGGACAGGGGTACGAGCAGTACTTC
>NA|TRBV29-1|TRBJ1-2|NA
CSVEERNRHYGYTF
TGCAGCGTTGAAGAGAGGAACAGGCACTATGGCTACACCTTC
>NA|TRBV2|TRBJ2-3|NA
CASGMDTDTQYF
TGTGCCAGCGGTATGGACACAGATACGCAGTATTTT
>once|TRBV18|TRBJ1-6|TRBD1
CASSPPRTGDRRSPLHF
TGTGCCAGCTCACCACCGCGGACAGGGGATCGAAGATCACCCCTCCACTTT
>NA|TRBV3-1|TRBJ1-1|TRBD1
CASSREGQGGSTEAFF
TGTGCCAGCAGCCGAGAGGGACAGGGAGGTAGCACTGAAGCTTTCTTT
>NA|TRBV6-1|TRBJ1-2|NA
CASSRRGTPPTANYGYTF
TGTGCCAGCAGCCGTCGCGGGACCCCTCCAACGGCTAACTATGGCTACACCTTC
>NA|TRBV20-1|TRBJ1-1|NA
CSARVGSTEAFF
TGCAGTGCCCGGGTTGGGAGCACTGAAGCTTTCTTT
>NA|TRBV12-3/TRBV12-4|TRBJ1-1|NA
CASSLFSNTEAFF
TGTGCCAGCAGTTTATTCAGTAACACTGAAGCTTTCTTT
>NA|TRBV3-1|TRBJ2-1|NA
CASSQGSGSYNEQFF
TGTGCCAGCAGCCAAGGAAGCGGCTCCTACAATGAGCAGTTCTTC
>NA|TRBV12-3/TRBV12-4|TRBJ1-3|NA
CASSFDFSENTIYF
TGTGCCAGCAGTTTCGACTTCTCTGAAAACACCATATATTTT
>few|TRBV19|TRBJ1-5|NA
CASSPRDSNQPQHF
TGTGCCAGTAGCCCACGGGACAGCAATCAGCCCCAGCATTTT
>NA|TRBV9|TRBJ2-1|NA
CASSVDLGEQFF
TGTGCCAGCAGCGTAGATCTGGGTGAGCAGTTCTTC
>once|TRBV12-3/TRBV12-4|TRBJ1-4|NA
CAKRASGEKLFF
TGTGCAAAAAGGGCTTCAGGGGAAAAACTGTTTTTT
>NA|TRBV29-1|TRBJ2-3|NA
CSVEDLGTDTQYF
TGCAGCGTTGAAGATCTAGGAACAGATACGCAGTATTTT
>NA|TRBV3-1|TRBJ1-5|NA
CASSQGTGRNQPQHF
TGTGCCAGCAGCCAAGGAACAGGGAGGAATCAGCCCCAGCATTTT
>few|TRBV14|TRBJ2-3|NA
CASSQAGGTDTQYF
TGTGCCAGCAGCCAAGCGGGGGGCACAGATACGCAGTATTTT
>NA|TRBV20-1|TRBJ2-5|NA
CSARRGVETQYF
TGCAGTGCTAGAAGGGGGGTGGAGACCCAGTACTTC
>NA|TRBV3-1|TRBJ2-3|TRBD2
CASSPGLAGSSDTQYF
TGTGCCAGCAGCCCGGGACTAGCGGGGTCTTCAGATACGCAGTATTTT
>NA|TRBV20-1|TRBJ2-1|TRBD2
CSAITRLAGVYNEQFF
TGCAGTGCCATTACTCGACTAGCGGGGGTTTACAATGAGCAGTTCTTC
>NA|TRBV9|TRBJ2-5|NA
CASSESPTGETQYF
TGTGCCAGCAGCGAGTCCCCAACTGGGGAGACCCAGTACTTC
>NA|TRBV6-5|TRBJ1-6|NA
CAAGREEISPLHF
TGTGCCGCGGGCCGAGAGGAAATTTCACCCCTCCACTTT
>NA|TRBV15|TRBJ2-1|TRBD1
CATRGRDRVYNEQFF
TGTGCCACCAGGGGACGGGACAGGGTCTACAATGAGCAGTTCTTC
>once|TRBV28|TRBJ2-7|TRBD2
CASSTSGGVYEQYF
TGTGCCAGCAGTACTAGCGGGGGGGTTTACGAGCAGTACTTC
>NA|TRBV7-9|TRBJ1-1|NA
CASSPTGSHNTEAFF
TGTGCCAGCAGCCCAACAGGGAGTCATAACACTGAAGCTTTCTTT
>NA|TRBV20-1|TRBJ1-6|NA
CSARGAGPSNSPLHF
TGCAGTGCTAGAGGGGCAGGTCCTTCTAATTCACCCCTCCACTTT
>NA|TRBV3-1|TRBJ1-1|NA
CASSPKPGGGTEAFF
TGTGCCAGCAGCCCCAAGCCAGGCGGGGGCACTGAAGCTTTCTTT
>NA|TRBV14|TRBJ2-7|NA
CASSRDGNSYEQYF
TGTGCCAGCAGCCGGGACGGCAATTCCTACGAGCAGTACTTC
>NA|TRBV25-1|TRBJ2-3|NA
CASSEIGRPQYF
TGTGCCAGCAGTGAAATTGGGAGGCCGCAGTATTTT
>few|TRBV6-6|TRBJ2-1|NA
CASRRHNEQFF
TGTGCCAGCAGGAGACACAATGAGCAGTTCTTC
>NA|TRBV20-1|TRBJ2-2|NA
CSAKRQANTGELFF
TGCAGTGCTAAACGGCAGGCGAACACCGGGGAGCTGTTTTTT
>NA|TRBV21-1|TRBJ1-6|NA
CASSPSPYREVSPLHF
TGTGCCAGCAGCCCAAGCCCATACAGGGAAGTGTCACCCCTCCACTTT
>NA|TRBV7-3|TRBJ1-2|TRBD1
CASSAGQGARRGDGYTF
TGTGCCAGCAGCGCGGGACAGGGGGCAAGGAGGGGCGATGGCTACACCTTC
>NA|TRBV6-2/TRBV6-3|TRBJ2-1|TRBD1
CASSSRGFNEQFF
TGTGCCAGCAGTTCCAGGGGGTTTAATGAGCAGTTCTTC
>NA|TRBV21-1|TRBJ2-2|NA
CASSRQGQWAGELFF
TGTGCCAGCAGCCGACAGGGGCAATGGGCCGGGGAGCTGTTTTTT